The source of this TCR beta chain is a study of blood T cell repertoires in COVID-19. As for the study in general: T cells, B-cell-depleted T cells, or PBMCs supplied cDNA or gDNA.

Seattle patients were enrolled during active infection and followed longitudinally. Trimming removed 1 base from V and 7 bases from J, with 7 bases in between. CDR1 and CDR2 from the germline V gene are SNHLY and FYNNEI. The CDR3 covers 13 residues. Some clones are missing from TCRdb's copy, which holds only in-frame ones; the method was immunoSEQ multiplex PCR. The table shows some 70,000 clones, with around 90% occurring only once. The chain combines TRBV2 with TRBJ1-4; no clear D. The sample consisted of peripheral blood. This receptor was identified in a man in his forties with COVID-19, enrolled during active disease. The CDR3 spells CASSEEHSEKLFF. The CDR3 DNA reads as TGTGCCAGCAGTGAAGAGCATTCTGAAAAACTGTTTTTT.